The entry below describes one T cell receptor beta chain. This specimen comes from a study of blood T cell repertoires in COVID-19. Study-wide background: Acute and convalescent COVID-19 samples came from the United States, Italy and Spain. In each case, the material was cDNA or gDNA derived from T cells, B-cell-depleted T cells, or PBMCs.

CDR3 length equals 18 residues. The ends lost 1 base at V and 2 bases at J; junction bases unmatched: 12. Germline CDR1 and CDR2: LGHDT and YNNKEL (reference sequence). In the original analysis: Counts of nucleated cells, estimated from reference gene primer amplification, were obtained. TCRdb keeps only in-frame clones here, not all; method: immunoSEQ multiplex PCR. The V and J calls and clone size were taken over from that table, and D and trimming were inferred from the DNA. The sample carries around 130,000 clones, around 86% recorded once. Material: peripheral blood. The rearrangement uses TRBV3-1 (or the pseudogene TRBV3-2) and TRBJ2-3; 7 positions match TRBD2. The TCR originated in a man aged 35 to 55 with active or convalescent COVID-19. CDR3 sequence reads: CASSQGVPAAGSTDTQYF. The CDR3 coding sequence is TGTGCCAGCAGCCAAGGGGTCCCAGCAGCGGGGTCCACAGATACGCAGTATTTT.